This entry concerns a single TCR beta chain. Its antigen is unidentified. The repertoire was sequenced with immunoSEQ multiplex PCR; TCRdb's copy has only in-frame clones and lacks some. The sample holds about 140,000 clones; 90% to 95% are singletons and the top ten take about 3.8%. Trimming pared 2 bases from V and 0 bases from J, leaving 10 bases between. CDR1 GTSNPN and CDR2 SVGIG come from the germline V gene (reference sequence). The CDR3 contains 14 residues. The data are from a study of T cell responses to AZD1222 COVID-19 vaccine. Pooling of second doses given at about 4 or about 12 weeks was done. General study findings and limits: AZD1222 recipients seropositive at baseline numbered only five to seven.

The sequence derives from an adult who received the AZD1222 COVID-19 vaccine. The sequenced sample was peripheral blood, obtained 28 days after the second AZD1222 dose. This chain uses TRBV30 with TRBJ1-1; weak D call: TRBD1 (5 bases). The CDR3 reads CAWSSGPLNTEAFF. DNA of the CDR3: TGTGCCTGGAGTTCAGGGCCCCTGAACACTGAAGCTTTCTTT.